This TCR beta chain appears in the sequencing data of a study of T cell changes during pregnancy in multiple sclerosis (dated by TCRdb to the late 2010s). For context, the study as a whole: The study looked at changes in the T cell repertoire across pregnancy in women with multiple sclerosis.

Trimming leaves V shorter by 6 bases and J shorter by 0 bases, with the junction holding 6 bases beyond the gene matches. Reading the germline V gene gives CDR1 SGHRS and CDR2 YFSETQ. Measured from the cysteine to the phenylalanine, the CDR3 is 16 residues long. Kept here is only the CDR3 DNA, which spans 48 bases and is read in frame from base 1. On this clone itself: The clone's antigen remains unknown. The record has no base qualities; no much larger clone is one base away.

Libraries were built with the immunoSEQ multiplex PCR assay. TCRdb took this table from immuneACCESS and kept in-frame rearrangements with V and J called. Such tables lack part of the clones; where checked against another copy, unresolved V genes explain under half of the gap, and the rest is unexplained. The sample profile shows 60,000 to 90,000 clones; about 93% of them were found once. Of the sample, 1.6% falls within the top ten clones. The TCR was taken from a female donor in good health, enrolled as a control in a pregnancy study. The chain uses TRBV5-1 and TRBJ1-4; 9 central nucleotides agree with TRBD1. Source: peripheral blood, taken in the first trimester of pregnancy. The CDR3 region has the sequence CASTKTGGTTNEKLFF. The sequence in DNA is TGCGCCAGCACAAAGACAGGGGGGACAACTAATGAAAAACTGTTTTTT.